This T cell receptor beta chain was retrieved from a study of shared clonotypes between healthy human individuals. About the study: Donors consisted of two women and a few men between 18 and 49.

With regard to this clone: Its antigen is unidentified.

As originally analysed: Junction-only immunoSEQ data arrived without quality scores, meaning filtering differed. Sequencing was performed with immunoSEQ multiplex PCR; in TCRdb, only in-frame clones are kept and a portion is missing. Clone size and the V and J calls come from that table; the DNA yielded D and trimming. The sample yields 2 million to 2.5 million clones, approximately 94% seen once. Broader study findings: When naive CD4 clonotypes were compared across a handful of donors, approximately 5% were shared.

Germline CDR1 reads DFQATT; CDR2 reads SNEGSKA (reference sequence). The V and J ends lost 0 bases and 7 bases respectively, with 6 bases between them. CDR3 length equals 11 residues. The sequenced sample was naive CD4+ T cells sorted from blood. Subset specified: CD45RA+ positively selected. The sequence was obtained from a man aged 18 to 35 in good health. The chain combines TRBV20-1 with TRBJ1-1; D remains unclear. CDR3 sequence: CSARDLDEAFF. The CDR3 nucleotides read TGCAGTGCTAGAGATCTGGATGAAGCTTTCTTT.